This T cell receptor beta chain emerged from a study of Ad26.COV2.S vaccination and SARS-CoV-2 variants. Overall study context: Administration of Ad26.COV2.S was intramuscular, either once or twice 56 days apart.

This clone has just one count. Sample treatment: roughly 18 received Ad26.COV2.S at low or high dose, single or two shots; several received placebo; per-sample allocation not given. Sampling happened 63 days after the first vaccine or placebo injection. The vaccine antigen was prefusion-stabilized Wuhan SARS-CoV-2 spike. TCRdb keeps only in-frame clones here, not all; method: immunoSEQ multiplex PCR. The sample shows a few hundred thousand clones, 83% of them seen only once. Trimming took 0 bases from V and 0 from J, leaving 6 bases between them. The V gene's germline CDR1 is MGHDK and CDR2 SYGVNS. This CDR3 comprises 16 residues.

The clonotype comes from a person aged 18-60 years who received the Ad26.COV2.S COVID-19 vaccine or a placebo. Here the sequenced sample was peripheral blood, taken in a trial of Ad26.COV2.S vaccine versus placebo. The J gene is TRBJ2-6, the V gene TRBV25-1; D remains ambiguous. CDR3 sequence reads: CASSEYTISGANVLTF. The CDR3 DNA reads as TGTGCCAGCAGTGAATACACGATCTCTGGGGCCAACGTCCTGACTTTC.